The 20 T cell receptor beta chains below all came from one sample that was sequenced in a study of cytomegalovirus exposure and HLA in healthy donors. The PCR was carried out with 60 Vbeta primers and 13 Jbeta primers. The method was immunoSEQ multiplex PCR; TCRdb's version includes in-frame clones alone and lacks a portion of them. The sample records 200,000 to 250,000 clones, around four fifths being singletons. The sequencing input was PBMCs. Source of these receptors: a woman in her forties in good health and CMV-seronegative.

V and J are TRBV14 and TRBJ2-3, with D possibly matching TRBD1 (5 bases). This CDR3 spans 16 amino acids. The V end lost 4 bases, the J end lost 2 bases, and 16 bases lay between the germline ends. CDR1 and CDR2 from the germline V gene are SGHDN and FVKESK. The CDR3: CASSPGLWGPTDTQYF. CDR3 DNA sequence: TGTGCCAGCAGCCCAGGTTTGTGGGGCCCCACAGATACGCAGTATTTT.

The gene calls are TRBV19 and TRBJ2-1; 7 bases agree with TRBD2. Germline loops: CDR1 LNHDA, CDR2 SQIVND (reference sequence). J lost 4 bases, V lost 7 bases, and 4 bases had no gene match. The CDR3 has 13 amino acids. CDR3 loop: CASIKAGYNEQFF. The CDR3 DNA follows: TGTGCCAGTATTAAAGCGGGGTACAATGAGCAGTTCTTC.

The chain carries TRBV5-1 and TRBJ2-5; possible D gene TRBD1, 6 bases. V was pared by 2 bases and J by 5 bases, with 16 bases between. Germline CDR1 SGHRS, CDR2 YFSETQ. The CDR3 extends over 15 amino acids. The CDR3 region has the DNA TGCGCCAGCAGCTTATCGGGGACAATATCGGAGACCCAGTACTTC. Protein sequence: CASSLSGTISETQYF.

A remark on this clone: One end of the junction fails to match germline, which may point to a read error. In DNA form, the CDR3 reads TGCGCCAGCAGTTACGACGGACAGGGGCGAACAGATGCGCAGTATTTT. Translation gives CASSYDGQGRTDAQYF. The V gene is TRBV5-1, the J gene TRBJ2-3; 9 positions agree with TRBD1. Germline V gives CDR1 SGHRS, CDR2 YFSETQ. The CDR3 has 16 residues.

V gene TRBV5-1 combines with J gene TRBJ1-1, with 10 positions matching TRBD1. CDR3 length: 18 amino acids. CDR1 is SGHRS, CDR2 YFSETQ, per germline. Trimming removed 4 bases from V and 0 bases from J; junction bases left unmatched: 12. As DNA, the CDR3 is TGCGCCAGCAGCCCTGAGACAGGGGGCCCCTTTATGAACACTGAAGCTTTCTTT. The encoded protein is CASSPETGGPFMNTEAFF.

The chain combines TRBV12-2 with TRBJ2-7; whether TRBD1, the table's D call, matches the DNA was not checked. TRBV12-2 is a pseudogene. The CDR3 totals 15 residues. The CDR3 DNA reads as TGTGCAAGTCGCTTAGCTCCTGGACAGGGAGGGAAGCAGTACTTC. Protein: CASRLAPGQGGKQYF.

The J gene is TRBJ2-7, the V gene TRBV30; weak D call: TRBD1 (5 bases). The CDR3 length is 15 residues. V gave up 5 bases and J gave up 3 bases, with 20 bases separating them. Germline CDR1 is GTSNPN and CDR2 is SVGIG (reference sequence). Written as DNA, the CDR3 is TGTGCCTGGGCCCCATCTACAGGTTTAATCTACGAGCAGTACTTC. This gives the protein CAWAPSTGLIYEQYF.

The CDR3 sequence is CASSQDRDRDLELFF. CDR3 nucleotide sequence: TGTGCCAGCAGCCAAGACCGGGACAGGGATCTTGAACTGTTTTTT. The V gene is TRBV4-2, the J gene TRBJ1-4; 9 nucleotides align to TRBD1. The length of the CDR3 is 15 residues. Germline V gives CDR1 LGHNA, CDR2 YNFKEQ. J was trimmed by 12 bases and V by 0 bases; bases with no gene match: 8.

This chain joins TRBV28 and TRBJ2-7; TRBD1 agrees at 7 bases. Trimming took 2 bases from V and 7 from J; bases not matched to a gene: 11. CDR3 size: 15 residues. The germline CDR1 and CDR2 sequences are MDHEN and SYDVKM. The CDR3 spells CASSLRGPLRGEQYF. The CDR3 DNA reads as TGTGCCAGCAGTTTAAGGGGGCCCCTAAGAGGTGAGCAGTACTTC.

This chain connects TRBV7-9 to TRBJ1-1; unclear D gene. This CDR3 is 12 amino acids long. The germline V and J ends were trimmed by 5 bases and 4 bases, with 8 bases remaining between them. Germline CDR1 is SEHNR and CDR2 is FQNEAQ (reference sequence). The CDR3 DNA is TGTGCCAGCAGCAGACCAGGCACTGAAGCTTTCTTT. Protein: CASSRPGTEAFF.

The chain employs TRBV28 and TRBJ1-2; TRBD1 matches at 10 bases. The V gene end was trimmed by 6 bases and the J gene end by 8 bases; junction bases not matched to a gene: 6. This CDR3 contains 13 residues. Germline loops: CDR1 MDHEN, CDR2 SYDVKM. The CDR3 loop is CASRIDRGRGYTF. The CDR3 DNA is TGTGCCAGCAGAATCGACAGGGGGCGCGGCTACACCTTC.

The J gene is TRBJ2-4, the V gene TRBV7-8; 8 bases match TRBD1. V shed 4 bases, J shed 6 bases, and the junction held 8 bases outside the gene matches. The CDR3 length is 15 residues. Germline values: CDR1 SGHVS, CDR2 FQNEAQ. CDR3 DNA: TGTGCCAGCAGCTGGATGGGACAGGCTGGAAACATTCAGTACTTC. Encoded protein: CASSWMGQAGNIQYF.

Regarding this clone: The sample contains more than one DNA sequence encoding this CDR3. The genes are TRBV27 and TRBJ2-7, with 8 bases that match TRBD1. Germline CDR1 reads MNHEY; CDR2 reads SMNVEV (reference sequence). The CDR3 contains 13 residues. Trimming at V came to 6 bases and at J to 2 bases, leaving 3 bases not matched to a gene. The CDR3 sequence: CASRRTGTYEQYF. In DNA, the CDR3 is TGTGCCAGCAGAAGGACAGGGACCTACGAGCAGTACTTC.

The V gene is TRBV5-1, the J gene TRBJ2-7, with TRBD2 matching 16 bases. The CDR3 totals 20 residues. Germline assignment: CDR1 SGHRS and CDR2 YFSETQ. The V segment lost 0 bases and the J segment 1 base; nucleotides outside the gene matches: 10. The CDR3 sequence is CASSLAAGTSGRARSYEQYF. The CDR3 nucleotides read TGCGCCAGCAGCTTGGCCGCGGGGACTAGCGGGAGGGCCAGATCCTACGAGCAGTACTTC.

This chain links TRBV27 with TRBJ2-7; 9 bases are shared with TRBD2. Germline CDR1 and CDR2: MNHEY and SMNVEV (reference sequence). CDR3 size: 15 residues. V gave up 3 bases and J gave up 4 bases; unmatched junction bases: 7. CDR3 DNA: TGTGCCAGCAGTTTTGGGGGTAGCGGGAGTTACGAGCAGTACTTC. Protein: CASSFGGSGSYEQYF.

This chain uses TRBV15 with TRBJ2-2, with D unresolved. Trimming left V 0 bases short and J 5 bases short, with 10 bases between. This CDR3 spans 15 amino acids. Germline V gene sequence: CDR1 LNHNV, CDR2 YYDKDF (reference sequence). This CDR3 reads CATSRDSPRTGELFF. CDR3 nucleotides: TGTGCCACCAGCAGAGATTCACCGCGAACCGGGGAGCTGTTTTTT.

The chain combines TRBV18 with TRBJ1-1; 9 bases align to TRBD1. The CDR3 totals 13 residues. Trimming at V came to 6 bases and at J to 5 bases, leaving 4 bases not matched to a gene. The V gene's germline CDR1 is KGHSH and CDR2 LQKENI. The CDR3 DNA follows: TGTGCCAGCTCCCGGACAGGGGAAACTGAAGCTTTCTTT. Amino acid sequence: CASSRTGETEAFF.

This clone was recorded only once. J is TRBJ1-1 and V is TRBV10-3, with D uncertain. CDR1 is ENHRY, CDR2 SYGVKD, per germline. This CDR3 is built from 12 residues. The V end lost 6 bases, the J end lost 1 base, and 6 bases lay between the germline ends. In DNA form, the CDR3 reads TGTGCCATCAGCCGGGAGAACACTGAAGCTTTCTTT. It encodes CAISRENTEAFF.

This clone was found once. V is TRBV28 and J is TRBJ2-1, with D tentatively TRBD2 (5 bases). Germline CDR1 is MDHEN and CDR2 is SYDVKM. The V end lost 3 bases, the J end lost 5 bases, and 11 bases lay between the germline ends. CDR3 size: 14 residues. The CDR3: CASSFGLGNNEQFF. Here the CDR3 DNA reads TGTGCCAGCAGTTTCGGACTGGGGAACAATGAGCAGTTCTTC. Full variable domain (remainder filled in from reference TRBV28 and TRBJ2-1): DVKVTQSSRYLVKRTGEKVFLECVQDMDHENMFWYRQDPGLGLRLIYFSYDVKMKEKGDIPEGYSVSREKKERFSLILESASTNQTSMYLCASSFGLGNNEQFFGPGTRLTVL.

The genes are TRBV10-3 and TRBJ2-7; 9 nucleotides match TRBD1. This CDR3 is 13 amino acids long. CDR1 is ENHRY, CDR2 SYGVKD, per germline. The V segment lost 2 bases and the J segment 7 bases; nucleotides outside the gene matches: 3. The CDR3 DNA reads TGTGCCATCAGTGAGGCGGACAGGGGAGAGCAGTACTTC. The encoded protein is CAISEADRGEQYF.